This is a list of T cell receptor beta chains from one sample in a study of T cells in Graves' hyperthyroidism and ophthalmopathy. MiXCR, applied by TCRdb to the multiplex PCR reads, yields one record per CDR3 protein. Of about 420,000 distinct CDR3 sequences in the sample, approximately 14% were seen once. The specimen sequenced was blood. These receptors all come from a woman between 18 and 29 years old with Graves' hyperthyroidism. Both conserved end residues are part of each CDR3. The D gene is left open where the match is weak. The size entry is marked missing in some rows and otherwise reads once, few, many or a size class.

clone size | D gene | J gene | V gene | CDR3 length | CDR3 DNA | CDR3 protein
. | TRBD1 | TRBJ1-4 | TRBV9 | 15 | TGTGCCAGCAGCGATCCAGGGGGGGCTAATGAAAAACTGTTTTTT | CASSDPGGANEKLFF
. | TRBD1 | TRBJ1-2 | TRBV19 | 15 | TGTGCCAGTAGTATTGGGACAGGGGTGGGGTATGGCTACACCTTC | CASSIGTGVGYGYTF
many | . | TRBJ2-1 | TRBV14 | 14 | TGTGCCAGCAGCCTCGGATGGGGGAACAATGAGCAGTTCTTC | CASSLGWGNNEQFF
many | . | TRBJ2-7 | TRBV29-1 | 12 | TGCAGCGTGAGAACTGTTAGCTACGAGCAGTACTTC | CSVRTVSYEQYF
. | TRBD2 | TRBJ2-1 | TRBV24-1 | 18 | TGTGCCACCAGTGATACCCGCGGTAGCGGGAGGACCTACAATGAGCAGTTCTTC | CATSDTRGSGRTYNEQFF
few | TRBD1 | TRBJ2-1 | TRBV28 | 13 | TGTGCCAGCAGTTTACGCAGGGGGCATGAGCAGTTCTTC | CASSLRRGHEQFF
many | . | TRBJ2-7 | TRBV6-5 | 14 | TGTGCCAGCAGTTACTCGAGTTATAACTACGAGCAGTACTTC | CASSYSSYNYEQYF
many | . | TRBJ1-1 | TRBV10-1 | 14 | TGCGCCAGCAGTGGGTCCTGGGGGGGGACTGAAGCTTTCTTT | CASSGSWGGTEAFF
many | TRBD1 | TRBJ2-7 | TRBV6-2/TRBV6-3 | 15 | TGTGCCAGCAGTCCCAGGGGGCGCGGGAACCACGAGCAGTACTTC | CASSPRGRGNHEQYF
few | . | TRBJ1-2 | TRBV6-1 | 13 | TGTGCCAGCAGCCGCGAGGGTGGTTTAGGCTACACCTTC | CASSREGGLGYTF
many | TRBD1 | TRBJ2-1 | TRBV2 | 16 | TGTGCCAGCATCCCTGGAGACAGGGGGATTTATGGTGAGCAGTTCTTC | CASIPGDRGIYGEQFF
many | TRBD2 | TRBJ2-7 | TRBV20-1 | 13 | TGCAGTGCTAGAGAACTAGCGGGATACGAGCAGTACTTC | CSARELAGYEQYF
many | . | TRBJ1-1 | TRBV27 | 14 | TGTGCCAGCAGTTTATATTCGGGGAGCGCTGAAGCTTTCTTT | CASSLYSGSAEAFF
. | . | TRBJ2-3 | TRBV6-1 | 14 | TGTGCCAGCGGGGGGACTGGAGCTTCAGATACGCAGTATTTT | CASGGTGASDTQYF
many | . | TRBJ2-7 | TRBV7-9 | 13 | TGTGCCACAACGGGACAGACCGCGGGAGAGCAGTACTTC | CATTGQTAGEQYF
many | TRBD1 | TRBJ1-4 | TRBV9 | 15 | TGTGCCAGCAGCGGGGGGACAGGGGGTAATGAAAAACTGTTTTTT | CASSGGTGGNEKLFF
. | . | TRBJ2-7 | TRBV19 | 18 | TGTGCCACTACCTCAGGATCGGGGAGGGGGAATCAATACAATGAGCAGTACTTC | CATTSGSGRGNQYNEQYF
. | . | TRBJ2-5 | TRBV9 | 18 | TGTGCCAGCAGCGTAGCCCAGGGTGGCGGGCGAATCCAAGAGACCCAGTACTTC | CASSVAQGGGRIQETQYF
few | . | TRBJ1-1 | TRBV4-1 | 17 | TGCGCCAGCAGCCAGGCAACCGGGTTCCCCTCAGACACTGAAGCTTTCTTT | CASSQATGFPSDTEAFF
many | . | TRBJ2-3 | TRBV20-1 | 13 | TGCAGTGCTTCTCCCGGGACCTACGATACGCAGTATTTT | CSASPGTYDTQYF
many | . | TRBJ2-2 | TRBV11-2 | 15 | TGTGCCAGCAGCACGGCAGGGCTAAACACCGGGGAGCTGTTTTTT | CASSTAGLNTGELFF
few | TRBD1 | TRBJ2-1 | TRBV7-3 | 14 | TGTGCCAGCAGCTTACGAGGGGGCAACAATGAGCAGTTCTTC | CASSLRGGNNEQFF
. | . | TRBJ1-4 | TRBV12-3/TRBV12-4 | 14 | TGTGCCAGCAGTCCCGACCGACCCGGCGGAAAACTGTTTTTT | CASSPDRPGGKLFF
few | . | TRBJ2-3 | TRBV19 | 14 | TGTGCCAGTAGTATGAGTAAGGGGCCAGATACGCAGTATTTT | CASSMSKGPDTQYF
many | . | TRBJ2-3 | TRBV2 | 15 | TGTGCCAGCAGGGGTGGACAGCTGAACACAGATACGCAGTATTTT | CASRGGQLNTDTQYF
many | . | TRBJ2-2 | TRBV30 | 17 | TGTGCCTGGAGCGAGGAGGGCAGGGGGGAGAACACTGGGGAGCTGTTTTTT | CAWSEEGRGENTGELFF
. | . | TRBJ2-7 | TRBV6-1 | 15 | TGTGCCAGCAGTGAAGAGGGAGGGGGCTTCAACGAGCAGTACTTC | CASSEEGGGFNEQYF
few | TRBD2 | TRBJ2-3 | TRBV7-8 | 19 | TGTGCCAGCAGCTTAGAGACTAGCGGGGGGAGGACTAGCACAGATACGCAGTATTTT | CASSLETSGGRTSTDTQYF
. | . | TRBJ1-1 | TRBV5-1 | 15 | TGCGCCAGCAGCTTTTCGAGGGACATGGGACCTGAAGCTTTCTTT | CASSFSRDMGPEAFF
many | . | TRBJ1-2 | TRBV29-1 | 14 | TGCAGCGTCCTAGGCGGAACTTCTAACTATGGCTACACCTTC | CSVLGGTSNYGYTF
many | . | TRBJ2-7 | TRBV20-1 | 13 | TGCAGTGCTGGCTCCGGGGCCACCTACGAGCAGTACTTC | CSAGSGATYEQYF
. | TRBD2 | TRBJ2-3 | TRBV9 | 16 | TGTGCCAGCAGCCTACCGGCGGGGGGGGGAGAAGATACGCAGTATTTT | CASSLPAGGGEDTQYF
few | TRBD1 | TRBJ1-2 | TRBV6-5 | 14 | TGTGCCAGCAGTTACAGTGGCAGGGGGAATGGCTACACCTTC | CASSYSGRGNGYTF
few | . | TRBJ2-1 | TRBV3-1 | 13 | TGTGCCGGCAGCCATCAGAAAGGTAATGAGCAGTTCTTC | CAGSHQKGNEQFF
. | TRBD1 | TRBJ1-5 | TRBV4-2 | 18 | TGTGCCAGCAGCCAAGCTTTCAAGGGACAGGATAGCAATCAGCCCCAGCATTTT | CASSQAFKGQDSNQPQHF
many | . | TRBJ1-4 | TRBV7-2 | 13 | TGTGCCAGCAGCCCAGGACAGACCGAAAAACTGTTTTTT | CASSPGQTEKLFF
few | . | TRBJ2-3 | TRBV11-1 | 11 | TGTGCCAGCAGCTTTGGCGATACGCGGTATTTT | CASSFGDTRYF
few | . | TRBJ2-7 | TRBV29-1 | 16 | TGCAGCGTTGAGCCACTCCGGGACGTAAGCTCCTACGAGCAGTACTTC | CSVEPLRDVSSYEQYF
many | TRBD1 | TRBJ2-5 | TRBV9 | 14 | TGTGCCAGCGGACAGGGGGCGAGGGGAGAGACCCAGTACTTC | CASGQGARGETQYF
many | . | TRBJ1-3 | TRBV28 | 14 | TGTGCCAGCGGGGAGCCTCATTCTGGAAACACCATATATTTT | CASGEPHSGNTIYF
many | . | TRBJ1-1 | TRBV9 | 14 | TGTGCCAGCAGCGTAGGCGGGAAAGGCACTGAAGCTTTCTTT | CASSVGGKGTEAFF
. | . | TRBJ1-4 | TRBV12-3/TRBV12-4 | 13 | TGTGCCAGCAGCCCTCCCGATAATGAAAAACTGTTTTTT | CASSPPDNEKLFF
many | . | TRBJ2-3 | TRBV10-3 | 13 | TGTGCCATCAGTCGTGGAGACGGGGATACGCAGTATTTT | CAISRGDGDTQYF
many | . | TRBJ1-4 | TRBV24-1 | 15 | TGTGCCACCAGTGATGCAACCGCAACTAATGAAAAACTGTTTTTT | CATSDATATNEKLFF
. | . | TRBJ1-6 | TRBV11-2 | 16 | TGTGCCAGCAGCTTAGGGGCTGGGTTGGGGAATTCACCCCTCCACTTT | CASSLGAGLGNSPLHF